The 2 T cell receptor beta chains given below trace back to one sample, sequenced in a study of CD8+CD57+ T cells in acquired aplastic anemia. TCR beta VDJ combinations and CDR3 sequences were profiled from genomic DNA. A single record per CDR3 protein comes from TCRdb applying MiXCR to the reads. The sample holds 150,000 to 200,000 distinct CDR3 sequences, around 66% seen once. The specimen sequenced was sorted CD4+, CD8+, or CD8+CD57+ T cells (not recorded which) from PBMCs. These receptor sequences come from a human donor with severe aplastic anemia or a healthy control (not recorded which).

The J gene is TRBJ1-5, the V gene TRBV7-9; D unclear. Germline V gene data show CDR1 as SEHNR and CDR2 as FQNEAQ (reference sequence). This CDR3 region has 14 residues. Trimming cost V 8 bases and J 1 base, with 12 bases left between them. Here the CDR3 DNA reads TGTGCCAGCCGGGCGGGGATCAGCAATCAGCCCCAGCATTTT. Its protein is CASRAGISNQPQHF.

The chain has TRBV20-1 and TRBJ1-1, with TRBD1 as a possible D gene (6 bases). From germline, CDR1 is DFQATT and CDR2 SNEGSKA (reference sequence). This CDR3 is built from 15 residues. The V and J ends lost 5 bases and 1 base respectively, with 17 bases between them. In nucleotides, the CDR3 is TGCAGTGCTTTTAATGGGGGGCGCGGGAACACTGAAGCTTTCTTT. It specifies CSAFNGGRGNTEAFF.